This is a list of T cell receptor beta chains from one sample in a study of blood T cell repertoires in COVID-19. TCRdb's copy holds only in-frame clones and misses some; the assay was immunoSEQ multiplex PCR. Of about 430,000 clones in the sample, about 88% were seen once. Input material: PBMCs or T cells enriched from blood (not recorded which). These receptors were taken from a woman aged 18 to 35 who had been exposed to COVID-19. The CDR3 runs from the conserved cysteine through the conserved F or W. A D gene is named only where the DNA matches it firmly. The size of a clone is reported for some rows only, either as once, few or many, or as a class for expanded clones.

v_call	j_call	cdr3_length	clone_size	d_call	cdr3_nt	cdr3_aa
TRBV30	TRBJ2-2	14	.	.	TGTGCCTGGAGTGGACATGGGTACACCGGGGAGCTGTTTTTT	CAWSGHGYTGELFF
TRBV19	TRBJ2-5	14	.	.	TGTGCCAGTAGTATCGGGCAGGGGAAAGAGACCCAGTACTTC	CASSIGQGKETQYF
TRBV7-2	TRBJ1-1	14	once	.	TGTGCCAGCAGCTCAACGGGATTTAACACTGAAGCTTTCTTT	CASSSTGFNTEAFF
TRBV5-4	TRBJ2-7	17	once	TRBD2	TGTGCCAGCAGCTTGGGACTAGCGGGAGAGTATAACTACGAGCAGTACTTC	CASSLGLAGEYNYEQYF
TRBV6-5	TRBJ2-1	13	.	TRBD2	TGTGCCAGCAGTTACCTCGGACTAGCTGAGCAGTTCTTC	CASSYLGLAEQFF
TRBV7-2	TRBJ1-2	15	.	TRBD1	TGTGCCAGCAGCCCAGGACAGGGTGGGGTCTATGGCTACACCTTC	CASSPGQGGVYGYTF
TRBV11-2	TRBJ2-1	12	.	.	TGTGCCAGCAGCTCGGGGGACGGTGAGCAGTTCTTC	CASSSGDGEQFF
TRBV10-3	TRBJ1-4	16	.	TRBD1	TGTGCCATCTCTAAAGGGACAGGGGCAACTAATGAAAAACTGTTTTTT	CAISKGTGATNEKLFF
TRBV28	TRBJ2-7	17	.	TRBD2	TGTGCCACTGCGGGCAGACTTACTAGCGGGAGATCCTACGAGCAGTACTTC	CATAGRLTSGRSYEQYF
TRBV7-2	TRBJ1-1	14	few	TRBD1	TGTGCCAGCAGCTTGGGACAGGTGAACACTGAAGCTTTCTTT	CASSLGQVNTEAFF
TRBV9	TRBJ2-7	15	few	TRBD2	TGTGCCAGCAGCGTAGCCGGGGGGGGAACCTACGAGCAGTACTTC	CASSVAGGGTYEQYF
TRBV28	TRBJ1-2	13	.	.	TGTGCCAGCAGTTTGGGTGGGAGGAATGGCTACACCTTC	CASSLGGRNGYTF
TRBV7-3	TRBJ2-5	14	.	TRBD2	TGTGCCAGCAGCTTAGGGGGAGGGGCGGAGACCCAGTACTTC	CASSLGGGAETQYF
TRBV9	TRBJ2-3	15	.	.	TGTGCCAGCAGCGTAGCAGTTCACCTCACAGATACGCAGTATTTT	CASSVAVHLTDTQYF
TRBV7-2	TRBJ1-2	16	.	TRBD1	TGTGCCAGCAGCCCTAGAGTGGCAGGGGGAGCGAATGGCTACACCTTC	CASSPRVAGGANGYTF
TRBV19	TRBJ2-2	13	.	.	TGTGCCAGTAGTATGCAGTTGGCCGGGGAGCTGTTTTTT	CASSMQLAGELFF
TRBV18	TRBJ2-2	17	.	TRBD2	TGTGCCAGCTCAGAGCGGCGGACTAGCGGGCAAACCGGGGAGCTGTTTTTT	CASSERRTSGQTGELFF
TRBV14	TRBJ1-3	17	.	TRBD1	TGTGCCAGCAGCCAAGATTGGACAGGGATGTCTGGAAACACCATATATTTT	CASSQDWTGMSGNTIYF
TRBV28	TRBJ2-7	16	.	.	TGTGCCAGCAGTTTATTGACAGGGAGGAACTCCTACGAGCAGTACTTC	CASSLLTGRNSYEQYF
TRBV5-1	TRBJ2-5	15	.	TRBD1	TGCGCCAGCAGCCCAGGGACAGGGATCAGGGAGACCCAGTACTTC	CASSPGTGIRETQYF
TRBV3-1/TRBV3-2	TRBJ1-1	13	.	.	TGTGCCAGCAGCCAAGGCAGGGCCACTGAAGCTTTCTTT	CASSQGRATEAFF
TRBV3-1/TRBV3-2	TRBJ2-7	14	.	TRBD2	TGTGCCAGCAGTACCCGGGGGGGCCTGTACGAGCAGTACTTC	CASSTRGGLYEQYF